Listed here are 32 T cell receptor beta chains from one sample, sequenced in a study of blood T cell repertoires in COVID-19. TCRdb's table, derived via immunoSEQ multiplex PCR, lists solely in-frame clones and lacks some. The sample has 75,000 to 95,000 clones; 90% to 95% are singletons. Material: peripheral blood. The receptor source for this set is a man in his 60s with acute or convalescent COVID-19.

This clone was observed a handful of times. This sequence joins TRBV4-1 and TRBJ2-1; unclear D gene. The V end was cut by 1 base, the J end by 9 bases, with 19 bases between. The CDR3 is 16 residues long. Germline-derived CDR1 and CDR2 are MGHRA and YSYEKL. In DNA form, the CDR3 reads TGCGCCAGCAGCCAAGCGCAATTTCGGCGAGGCGGTGAGCAGTTCTTC. As protein: CASSQAQFRRGGEQFF.

The chain employs TRBV6-5 and TRBJ2-3; D call uncertain. Germline lookup yields CDR1 MNHEY and CDR2 SVGAGI. The CDR3 length is 15 residues. V lost 6 bases to trimming and J lost 0 bases, with 13 bases between them. The CDR3 spells CASRPQESSTDTQYF. Written as DNA, the CDR3 is TGTGCCAGCAGACCCCAGGAATCTAGCACAGATACGCAGTATTTT.

This clone was seen a few times. The V call is TRBV30, the J call TRBJ1-2; no firm D call. The V end lost 2 bases, the J end lost 8 bases, and 18 bases lay between the germline ends. The CDR3 has 14 amino acids. Germline values: CDR1 GTSNPN, CDR2 SVGIG (reference sequence). CDR3: CAWSSFLEGGGYTF. As DNA, the CDR3 is TGTGCCTGGAGTTCATTCCTGGAGGGTGGAGGCTACACCTTC.

The V and J genes are TRBV9 and TRBJ2-2; 10 bases agree with TRBD2. The trim removed 1 base at V and 5 bases at J, leaving 2 bases unmatched. There are 15 residues in the CDR3. CDR1 and CDR2 from the germline V gene are SGDLS and YYNGEE. The chain's CDR3 is CASSVLAGDTGELFF. DNA of the CDR3: TGTGCCAGCAGCGTACTAGCGGGAGATACCGGGGAGCTGTTTTTT.

The chain uses TRBV19 and TRBJ1-1; tentative D call: TRBD1 (6 bases). Germline CDR1 is LNHDA and CDR2 is SQIVND (reference sequence). The CDR3 sequence is 13 residues long. Trimming shortened V by 4 bases and J by 5 bases, and 11 bases separated the two germline ends. The CDR3 DNA follows: TGTGCCAGTAGTACGTCAGGGGAAACTGAAGCTTTCTTT. It encodes CASSTSGETEAFF.

This sequence joins TRBV20-1 and TRBJ2-1; TRBD2 might be the D (6 bases). The V gene lost 3 bases and the J gene lost 0 bases, with 27 bases spanning the gap. Germline V gene data show CDR1 as DFQATT and CDR2 as SNEGSKA (reference sequence). This CDR3 has 20 residues. The CDR3 DNA reads as TGCAGTGCTAGTGGCTTCGGGGCGGGCGGGACCAGCAGCTCCTACAATGAGCAGTTCTTC. Its protein product is CSASGFGAGGTSSSYNEQFF.

The chain uses TRBV6-6 and TRBJ1-5; possible D gene TRBD1, 6 bases. The ends were cut back, 2 bases at V and 16 bases at J, with 18 bases in the middle. The CDR3 has 13 residues. Germline V gene data show CDR1 as MNHNY and CDR2 as SVGAGI (reference sequence). The CDR3 DNA reads TGTGCCAGCAGTTACCCCCTCACAGGGCATCATCATTTT. Translation: CASSYPLTGHHHF.

This sequence joins TRBV6-6 and TRBJ1-4, with D maybe TRBD1 (5 bases). Germline V gene data show CDR1 as MNHNY and CDR2 as SVGAGI (reference sequence). V gave up 5 bases and J gave up 1 base, with 20 bases separating them. CDR3 length: 18 amino acids. The CDR3 bases are TGTGCCAGCAGTCTCTCCAGGTTGTTCGACAGAACTAATGAAAAACTGTTTTTT. Translation gives CASSLSRLFDRTNEKLFF.

The rearrangement joins TRBV27 to TRBJ1-2; 8 nucleotides align to TRBD1. The germline gives CDR1 MNHEY, CDR2 SMNVEV (reference sequence). Unmatched junction bases numbered 7, after V lost 6 bases and J lost 7 bases. The CDR3 contains 13 residues. CDR3 amino acids: CASRTGVGPGYTF. The CDR3 DNA reads as TGTGCCAGCAGGACAGGGGTAGGTCCTGGCTACACCTTC.

V usage is TRBV5-1 and J usage is TRBJ1-5; 8 bases line up with TRBD1. The length of the CDR3 is 14 residues. Per germline, CDR1 SGHRS and CDR2 YFSETQ. J lost 3 bases, V lost 4 bases, and 3 bases had no gene match. CDR3 sequence (DNA): TGCGCCAGCAGCACGACAGGGGCCAATCAGCCCCAGCATTTT. Its protein product is CASSTTGANQPQHF.

This clone was seen more than once but under ten times. The chain has TRBV19 and TRBJ1-5; TRBD1 might be the D (6 bases). Trimming took off 5 bases at V and 0 bases at J, with 17 bases between the two ends. CDR1 and CDR2 (germline): LNHDA, SQIVND (reference sequence). CDR3 length equals 17 residues. The DNA for the CDR3 is TGTGCCAGTAGTCCCTTGGGGGGGGGCCGTAGCAATCAGCCCCAGCATTTT. Protein sequence: CASSPLGGGRSNQPQHF.

The chain couples TRBV6-5 to TRBJ2-7, with a weak D call TRBD2 (6 bases). Germline CDR1 MNHEY, CDR2 SVGAGI. The CDR3 has 14 residues. Trimming pared 7 bases from V and 2 bases from J, leaving 15 bases between. The CDR3 DNA reads as TGTGCCAGCAAGCCGGGACTCGCCACCTACGAGCAGTACTTC. It codes for CASKPGLATYEQYF.

The genes are TRBV7-8 and TRBJ1-1; 7 bases fit TRBD1. This CDR3 region has 15 residues. V lost 5 bases and J lost 3; bases outside the gene matches: 9. From germline, CDR1 is SGHVS and CDR2 FQNEAQ. This CDR3 reads CASSIPTGLDTEAFF. The CDR3 bases are TGTGCCAGCAGCATACCGACAGGGTTGGACACTGAAGCTTTCTTT.

The chain joins TRBV24-1 to TRBJ2-7; D is possibly TRBD1 (7 bases). This CDR3 is 16 amino acids long. Trimming cost V 5 bases and J 3 bases, with 19 bases left between them. CDR1 KGHDR and CDR2 SFDVKD come from the germline V gene. CDR3 sequence (DNA): TGTGCCACCAGTGCCATATCCCAGGGGGGAGGCTACGAGCAGTACTTC. It translates to CATSAISQGGGYEQYF.

The rearrangement links TRBV4-2 to TRBJ2-7; 11 positions agree with TRBD2. The CDR3 is 16 amino acids. Germline V gives CDR1 LGHNA, CDR2 YNFKEQ. The V gene end was trimmed by 4 bases and the J gene end by 4 bases; junction bases not matched to a gene: 9. The CDR3 DNA reads as TGTGCCAGCAGCCCGAAAACTAGCGGGAGTAGGTACGAGCAGTACTTC. Translated, it gives CASSPKTSGSRYEQYF.

This chain connects TRBV19 to TRBJ2-7, with TRBD2 matching 13 bases. The germline V gene has CDR1 LNHDA and CDR2 SQIVND (reference sequence). The CDR3 loop spans 21 amino acids. After removal of 3 bases from V and 3 bases from J, the junction contained 20 bases not matched to a gene. The CDR3 nucleotides are TGTGCCAGTAGTATCTCGGGTACTAGCGGGAGGGCCGGGGAGGAAATCTACGAGCAGTACTTC. This gives the protein CASSISGTSGRAGEEIYEQYF. Supplemented by reference TRBV19 and TRBJ2-7, the full variable domain reads DGGITQSPKYLFRKEGQNVTLSCEQNLNHDAMYWYRQDPGQGLRLIYYSQIVNDFQKGDIAEGYSVSREKKESFPLTVTSAQKNPTAFYLCASSISGTSGRAGEEIYEQYFGPGTRLTVT.

This chain uses TRBV2 with TRBJ2-1; 7 bases are shared with TRBD2. Looked up from germline, CDR1 is SNHLY and CDR2 is FYNNEI. V was pared by 5 bases and J by 6 bases, with 7 bases of the junction left unmatched. This CDR3 has 14 amino acids. The CDR3: CASSTGEGFNEQFF. In nucleotides, the CDR3 is TGTGCCAGCAGTACCGGGGAGGGATTCAATGAGCAGTTCTTC.

The chain recombines TRBV7-2 with TRBJ2-2; 8 bases fit TRBD2. The germline CDR1 and CDR2 sequences are SGHTA and FQGNSA. The ends lost 5 bases at V and 0 bases at J; junction bases unmatched: 2. This CDR3 has 15 amino acids. CDR3 residues: CASSRGLANTGELFF. Here the CDR3 DNA reads TGTGCCAGCAGCCGGGGACTAGCGAACACCGGGGAGCTGTTTTTT. The full variable domain, in which reference TRBV7-2 and TRBJ2-2 provide the parts outside the CDR3, is GAGVSQSPSNKVTEKGKDVELRCDPISGHTALYWYRQSLGQGLEFLIYFQGNSAPDKSGLPSDRFSAERTGGSVSTLTIQRTQQEDSAVYLCASSRGLANTGELFFGEGSRLTVL.

Only one count was recorded for this clone. V is TRBV27 and J is TRBJ2-1; tentative D call: TRBD2 (7 bases). Germline V gene data show CDR1 as MNHEY and CDR2 as SMNVEV (reference sequence). The CDR3 runs to 17 residues. Trimming stripped 6 bases from V and 7 bases from J, with 25 bases between. CDR3 residues: CASSPLEGGEDFNEQFF. The CDR3 nucleotides read TGTGCCAGCAGCCCATTGGAGGGGGGGGAAGACTTTAATGAGCAGTTCTTC.

This chain joins TRBV9 and TRBJ2-3; TRBD2 agrees at 7 bases. Unmatched junction bases numbered 9, after V lost 2 bases and J lost 3 bases. Germline V gene data show CDR1 as SGDLS and CDR2 as YYNGEE. The CDR3 is 16 residues long. The CDR3 loop reads CASSVAGAIGTDTQYF. CDR3 coding DNA: TGTGCCAGCAGCGTCGCGGGAGCTATTGGGACAGATACGCAGTATTTT.

V gene TRBV7-3 combines with J gene TRBJ2-1, with D possibly being TRBD2 (5 bases). Deletions cut 5 bases from V and 4 bases from J, with 18 bases between. The CDR3 consists of 16 residues. Looked up from germline, CDR1 is SGHTA and CDR2 is FQGTGA. The CDR3 loop reads CASSPRAEAGYNEQFF. The CDR3 DNA reads as TGTGCCAGCAGCCCCCGCGCGGAGGCCGGTTACAATGAGCAGTTCTTC.

The chain employs TRBV6-1 and TRBJ2-1, with unresolved D. Germline assignment: CDR1 MNHNS and CDR2 SASEGT. Trimming stripped 5 bases from V and 4 bases from J, with 9 bases between. The CDR3 totals 13 residues. The CDR3 region has the DNA TGTGCCAGCAGTCCACCGGGTTACAATGAGCAGTTCTTC. Its translation: CASSPPGYNEQFF.

This clone was seen a few times. This chain uses TRBV27 with TRBJ2-7; D is perhaps TRBD2 (6 bases). Trimming cost V 2 bases and J 6 bases, with 11 bases left between them. There are 13 residues in the CDR3. Germline V gene data show CDR1 as MNHEY and CDR2 as SMNVEV (reference sequence). Here the CDR3 reads CASSLGGRSEQYF. The CDR3 coding sequence is TGTGCCAGCAGTTTAGGTGGGAGGAGCGAGCAGTACTTC.

This clone was recorded a few times. CDR3 bases: TGTGCCTGGATAGTATATGGAAACACCATATATTTT. Residues: CAWIVYGNTIYF. The chain couples TRBV30 to TRBJ1-3; no firm D call. This CDR3 spans 12 amino acids. Trimming cost V 4 bases and J 3 bases, with 7 bases left between them. Per the germline V gene, CDR1 is GTSNPN and CDR2 is SVGIG (reference sequence).

The chain carries TRBV7-2 and TRBJ2-5; weak D call: TRBD2 (6 bases). V lost 1 base to trimming and J lost 2 bases, with 8 bases between them. This CDR3 spans 14 amino acids. The germline V gene has CDR1 SGHTA and CDR2 FQGNSA. CDR3 bases: TGTGCCAGCAGCTTAGAGGCGGGACAAGAGACCCAGTACTTC. Its protein product is CASSLEAGQETQYF.

The chain couples TRBV7-9 to TRBJ2-4; D remains unclear. The ends were cut back, 4 bases at V and 8 bases at J, with 15 bases in the middle. CDR1 and CDR2 (germline): SEHNR, FQNEAQ (reference sequence). The CDR3 runs to 14 residues. The CDR3 protein is CASSSPSRSDIQYF. The CDR3 DNA reads as TGTGCCAGCAGCTCCCCTTCGAGATCGGACATTCAGTACTTC.

The chain joins TRBV4-3 to TRBJ2-7; D not certain. CDR3 size: 14 residues. V gave up 1 base and J gave up 0 bases, with 7 bases separating them. Germline values: CDR1 LGHNA, CDR2 YSLEER. CDR3 DNA sequence: TGCGCCAGCAGCCAAGCCTACGGCTCCTACGAGCAGTACTTC. Translating gives CASSQAYGSYEQYF.

In this sample, this clone turned up once. The J gene is TRBJ1-6, the V gene TRBV4-1, with D maybe TRBD1 (5 bases). The V gene lost 0 bases and the J gene lost 2 bases, with 11 bases spanning the gap. Germline CDR1 is MGHRA and CDR2 is YSYEKL. There are 17 residues in the CDR3. The CDR3 here is CASSQEAGRAYNSPLHF. The CDR3 region has the DNA TGCGCCAGCAGCCAAGAAGCGGGACGGGCCTATAATTCACCCCTCCACTTT.

The chain links TRBV7-9 to TRBJ2-7; 8 positions agree with TRBD1. Germline loops: CDR1 SEHNR, CDR2 FQNEAQ (reference sequence). Losses at the gene ends were 5 bases for V and 4 bases for J; bases not matched to a gene: 4. The CDR3 length is 13 residues. The CDR3 region is CASSQRQGYEQYF. DNA of the CDR3: TGTGCCAGCAGCCAGCGACAGGGGTACGAGCAGTACTTC.

J is TRBJ2-3 and V is TRBV9, with TRBD2 matching over 8 bases. J was trimmed by 5 bases and V by 4 bases; bases with no gene match: 9. Germline V CDR1 and CDR2: SGDLS, YYNGEE. This CDR3 is built from 15 residues. The CDR3 loop is CASSPQAGAVDTQYF. The CDR3 coding sequence is TGTGCCAGCAGCCCTCAAGCGGGAGCGGTAGATACGCAGTATTTT.

V gene TRBV2 combines with J gene TRBJ2-2; D is unresolved. Germline assignment: CDR1 SNHLY and CDR2 FYNNEI. CDR3 length: 13 amino acids. V lost 4 bases and J lost 5, with 8 bases in between. CDR3 nucleotide sequence: TGTGCCAGCAGTGGAGCCAGGACCGGGGAGCTGTTTTTT. Protein product: CASSGARTGELFF.

This chain joins TRBV25-1 and TRBJ2-5, with 11 bases fitting TRBD2. Germline loops: CDR1 MGHDK, CDR2 SYGVNS. V shed 9 bases, J shed 2 bases, and the junction held 8 bases outside the gene matches. CDR3 size: 15 residues. In nucleotides, the CDR3 is TGTGCCAGTAGTAGCGGGAGGGCCTGGCAAGAGACCCAGTACTTC. Its protein product is CASSSGRAWQETQYF.